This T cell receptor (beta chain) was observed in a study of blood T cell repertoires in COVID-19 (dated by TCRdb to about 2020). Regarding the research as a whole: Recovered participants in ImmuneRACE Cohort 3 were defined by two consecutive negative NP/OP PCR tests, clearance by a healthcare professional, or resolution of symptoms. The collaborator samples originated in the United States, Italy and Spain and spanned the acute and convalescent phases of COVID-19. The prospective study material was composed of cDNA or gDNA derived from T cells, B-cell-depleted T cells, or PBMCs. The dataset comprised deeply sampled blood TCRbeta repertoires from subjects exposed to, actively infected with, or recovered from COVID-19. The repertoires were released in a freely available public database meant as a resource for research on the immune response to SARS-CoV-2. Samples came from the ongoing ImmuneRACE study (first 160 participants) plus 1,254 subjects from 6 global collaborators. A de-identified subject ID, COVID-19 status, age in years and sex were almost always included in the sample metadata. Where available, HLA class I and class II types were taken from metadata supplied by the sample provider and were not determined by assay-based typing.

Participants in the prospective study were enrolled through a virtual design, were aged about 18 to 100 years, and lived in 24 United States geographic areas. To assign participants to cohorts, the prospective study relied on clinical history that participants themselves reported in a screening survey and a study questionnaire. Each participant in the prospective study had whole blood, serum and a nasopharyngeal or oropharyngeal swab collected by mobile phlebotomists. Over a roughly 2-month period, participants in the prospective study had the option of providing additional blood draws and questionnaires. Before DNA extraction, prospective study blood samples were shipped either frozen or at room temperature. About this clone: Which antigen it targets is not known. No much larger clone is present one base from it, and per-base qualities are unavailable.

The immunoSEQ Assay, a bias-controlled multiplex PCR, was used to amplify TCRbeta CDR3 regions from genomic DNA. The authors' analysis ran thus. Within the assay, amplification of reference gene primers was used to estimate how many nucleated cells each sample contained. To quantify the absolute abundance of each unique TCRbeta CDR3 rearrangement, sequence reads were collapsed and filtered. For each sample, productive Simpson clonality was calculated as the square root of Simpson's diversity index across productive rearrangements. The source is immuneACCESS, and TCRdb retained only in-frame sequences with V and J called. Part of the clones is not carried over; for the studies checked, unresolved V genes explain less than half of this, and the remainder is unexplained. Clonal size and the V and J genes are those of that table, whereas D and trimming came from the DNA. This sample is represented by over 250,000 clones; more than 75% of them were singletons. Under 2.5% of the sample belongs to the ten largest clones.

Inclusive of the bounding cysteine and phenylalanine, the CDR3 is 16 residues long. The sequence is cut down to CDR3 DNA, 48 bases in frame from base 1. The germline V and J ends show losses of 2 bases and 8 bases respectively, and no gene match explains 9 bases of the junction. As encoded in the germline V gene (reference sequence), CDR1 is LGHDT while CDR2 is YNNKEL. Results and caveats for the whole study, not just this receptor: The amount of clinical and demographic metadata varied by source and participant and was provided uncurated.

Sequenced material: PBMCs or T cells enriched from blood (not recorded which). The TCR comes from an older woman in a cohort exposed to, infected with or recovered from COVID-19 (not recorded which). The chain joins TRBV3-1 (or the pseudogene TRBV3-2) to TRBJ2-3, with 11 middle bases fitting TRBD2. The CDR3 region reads CASSQTSGSAASTQYF. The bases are TGTGCCAGCAGCCAAACTAGCGGGAGTGCGGCAAGTACGCAGTATTTT.